The clone carrying this T cell receptor beta chain was recorded a few times. This specimen belongs to a study of blood T cell repertoires in COVID-19. Whole-study context: Acute-phase and convalescent COVID-19 samples originated in the United States, Italy and Spain. The analysed material was cDNA or gDNA that came from T cells, B-cell-depleted T cells, or PBMCs.

Per the authors' pipeline: Amplification from reference gene primers served as the basis for estimated nucleated cell counts. Generated by immunoSEQ multiplex PCR, the TCRdb table keeps only in-frame clones and is missing some. V and J calls and clone size are copied from that table; D and trimming were computed from the DNA. Of around 170,000 clones listed, roughly 74% were seen once; the top ten hold over 11%. Per germline, CDR1 KGHSH and CDR2 LQKENI. This CDR3 comprises 10 residues. With 6 bases removed from V and 6 bases from J, the gap between germline ends came to 3 bases. What was sequenced was peripheral blood. This sequence joins TRBV18 and TRBJ2-1; D unclear. The sequence was obtained from a woman of 80 years or more with acute or convalescent COVID-19. CDR3 DNA: TGTGCCAGCTCCGGCAATGAGCAGTTCTTC. It is translated as CASSGNEQFF.